The 13 T cell receptor beta chains in this list originate from one sample, sequenced in a study of blood T cell repertoires in COVID-19. Sequenced by immunoSEQ multiplex PCR; TCRdb stores in-frame clones only, minus some. Of 150,000 to 180,000 clones in the sample, around four fifths are singletons; the top ten hold about 3.8%. The specimen sequenced was peripheral blood. Source of these receptors: a woman older than 75 with acute or convalescent COVID-19.

This sequence joins TRBV27 and TRBJ1-4; D not certain. V lost 3 bases, J lost 0 bases, and 14 bases lay in between. The length of the CDR3 is 17 residues. CDR1 and CDR2 (germline): MNHEY, SMNVEV (reference sequence). This CDR3 reads CASSFVIRGTTNEKLFF. The CDR3 DNA is TGTGCCAGCAGTTTCGTCATTCGAGGTACAACTAATGAAAAACTGTTTTTT.

The sample holds a few counts of this clone. The chain is built from TRBV6-1 and TRBJ2-7; D is possibly TRBD1 (5 bases). The CDR3 contains 14 residues. Germline V lookup: CDR1 MNHNS, CDR2 SASEGT. V was trimmed by 2 bases and J by 3 bases, leaving 11 bases between them. CDR3 amino acids: CASSEQYRGYEQYF. For the CDR3, the DNA is TGTGCCAGCAGTGAACAGTATAGGGGCTACGAGCAGTACTTC.

The rearrangement links TRBV11-2 to TRBJ1-3; maybe TRBD1 (6 bases). CDR3 size: 15 residues. V was cut by 5 bases and J by 3 bases, with 14 bases left in between. Germline CDR1 and CDR2: SGHAT and FQNNGV. DNA of the CDR3: TGTGCCAGCAGCCTCAGCGGGGGCGATGGAAACACCATATATTTT. Protein sequence: CASSLSGGDGNTIYF.

V gene TRBV7-9 combines with J gene TRBJ1-4; perhaps TRBD1 as D (6 bases). With 5 bases removed from V and 4 bases from J, the gap between germline ends came to 17 bases. Germline CDR1 and CDR2: SEHNR and FQNEAQ (reference sequence). The CDR3 has 16 amino acids. Here the CDR3 reads CASSQRLGGLNEKLFF. In DNA, the CDR3 is TGTGCCAGCAGCCAGAGACTGGGGGGGCTTAATGAAAAACTGTTTTTT.

This sequence joins TRBV28 and TRBJ2-7; 11 bases fit TRBD2. J was trimmed by 4 bases and V by 6 bases; bases with no gene match: 14. The germline V gene has CDR1 MDHEN and CDR2 SYDVKM. The CDR3 has 17 residues. The CDR3 region has the DNA TGTGCCAGCAGGCCAACCGGGACTAGCGGACTTGATTACGAGCAGTACTTC. As protein: CASRPTGTSGLDYEQYF.

Concerning this clone: Mismatch with germline at one junction end may stem from a read error. Other DNA sequences in this sample translate to the same CDR3. This chain connects TRBV2 to TRBJ2-1, with TRBD2 identical over 10 bases. The germline V gene encodes CDR1 SNHLY and CDR2 FYNNEI. The CDR3 consists of 13 residues. The CDR3 region is CASTLAGVVEQFF. The CDR3 nucleotides are TGTGCTAGCACGCTAGCGGGAGTCGTTGAGCAGTTCTTC.

This clone was seen just once. The rearrangement joins TRBV7-8 to TRBJ2-7; 16 bases match TRBD2. J lost 3 bases, V lost 3 bases, and 8 bases had no gene match. This CDR3 is 18 amino acids long. The germline V gene encodes CDR1 SGHVS and CDR2 FQNEAQ. CDR3 coding DNA: TGTGCCAGCAGCTTGCTGGGACTAGCGGGAGGGGTTTTCTACGAGCAGTACTTC. This sequence encodes CASSLLGLAGGVFYEQYF.

The chain is built from TRBV6-5 and TRBJ2-1, with D perhaps TRBD2 (5 bases). CDR1 and CDR2 (germline): MNHEY, SVGAGI. V was pared by 9 bases and J by 5 bases, with 8 bases between. This CDR3 comprises 11 residues. The CDR3 sequence is CASTSNNEQFF. The CDR3 region has the DNA TGTGCCAGTACTAGTAACAATGAGCAGTTCTTC.

The rearrangement uses TRBV4-1 and TRBJ2-5; 8 bases line up with TRBD2. Germline lookup yields CDR1 MGHRA and CDR2 YSYEKL. The CDR3 has 14 amino acids. The junction had 2 bases not matched to a gene; V was cut back by 0 bases and J by 5 bases. The CDR3 DNA reads as TGCGCCAGCAGCCAAGAAGCGGGAGTGGAGACCCAGTACTTC. This codes for CASSQEAGVETQYF.

The chain's CDR3 is CAWSAKNTIYF. The CDR3 DNA reads as TGTGCCTGGAGTGCAAAAAACACCATATATTTT. The rearrangement uses TRBV30 and TRBJ1-3; no definite D call. V was cut by 1 base and J by 6 bases, with 4 bases left in between. The CDR3 totals 11 residues. Germline-derived CDR1 and CDR2 are GTSNPN and SVGIG (reference sequence).

The sample holds a few counts of this clone. The rearrangement links TRBV12-3 or TRBV12-4 to TRBJ1-2; D call uncertain. The germline V and J ends were trimmed by 3 bases and 3 bases, with 5 bases remaining between them. There are 12 residues in the CDR3. CDR3 nucleotides: TGTGCCAGCAGTTTGGCGGACTATGGCTACACCTTC. Translated, it gives CASSLADYGYTF.

This rearrangement joins TRBV6-5 to TRBJ2-7; 8 nucleotides line up with TRBD1. Germline assignment: CDR1 MNHEY and CDR2 SVGAGI. With V trimmed by 4 bases and J by 1 base, 3 bases remained unmatched. This CDR3 spans 14 amino acids. CDR3 in DNA: TGTGCCAGCAGTTCCAGGGGGCATTCCTACGAGCAGTACTTC. It specifies CASSSRGHSYEQYF.

V gene TRBV7-2 combines with J gene TRBJ2-2; 7 positions agree with TRBD2. The CDR3 has 14 amino acids. Germline V gene data show CDR1 as SGHTA and CDR2 as FQGNSA. V lost 0 bases and J lost 5; bases outside the gene matches: 0. CDR3 amino acids: CASSLAGGTGELFF. CDR3 DNA sequence: TGTGCCAGCAGCTTAGCCGGGGGGACCGGGGAGCTGTTTTTT.